Below, 30 T cell receptor beta chains from the same sample are listed, as sequenced in a study of T cell responses to AZD1222 COVID-19 vaccine. Sequencing used immunoSEQ multiplex PCR; TCRdb keeps in-frame clones, though not all of them. The sample lists about 160,000 clones; 92% were seen once. The sequencing here drew on peripheral blood, taken on day 0 of MenACWY control vaccination. The receptors originated from an adult in good health.

The genes are TRBV27 and TRBJ2-5, with 12 bases identical to TRBD2. Germline-derived CDR1 and CDR2 are MNHEY and SMNVEV (reference sequence). The CDR3 totals 13 residues. Trimming removed 8 bases from V and 5 bases from J; junction bases left unmatched: 3. The CDR3 protein is CASPTSGRETQYF. The CDR3 nucleotides are TGTGCCAGCCCCACTAGCGGGAGGGAGACCCAGTACTTC.

The chain joins TRBV29-1 to TRBJ1-5; 7 bases are a match to TRBD1. Germline V gene sequence: CDR1 SQVTM, CDR2 ANQGSEA. CDR3 length: 14 amino acids. The junction had 5 bases not matched to a gene; V was cut back by 6 bases and J by 0 bases. DNA of the CDR3: TGCAGCGTCCGAACAGGGGATAGCAATCAGCCCCAGCATTTT. Translating it yields CSVRTGDSNQPQHF.

The V gene is TRBV6-5, the J gene TRBJ2-7; TRBD1 matches 9 bases. V lost 10 bases to trimming and J lost 5 bases; unmatched junction nucleotides: 6. Germline lookup yields CDR1 MNHEY and CDR2 SVGAGI. The CDR3 runs to 12 residues. This CDR3 reads CATRGTGNEQYF. Written as DNA, the CDR3 is TGTGCCACCAGGGGGACAGGGAACGAGCAGTACTTC.

The chain combines TRBV19 with TRBJ2-2; TRBD2 might be the D (7 bases). Trimming removed 8 bases at V and 6 bases at J, with 16 bases between. There are 14 residues in the CDR3. Germline values: CDR1 LNHDA, CDR2 SQIVND (reference sequence). In DNA, the CDR3 is TGTGCCAGTCGCCTGAAAGGGGGGGCCGGGGAGCTGTTTTTT. Its protein is CASRLKGGAGELFF.

The J gene is TRBJ2-2, the V gene TRBV28; 10 bases agree with TRBD2. The germline V gene has CDR1 MDHEN and CDR2 SYDVKM. Trimming at V came to 7 bases and at J to 3 bases, leaving 5 bases not matched to a gene. There are 15 residues in the CDR3. The CDR3 DNA follows: TGTGCCAGCAATAAAGCGGGAGGGCACACCGGGGAGCTGTTTTTT. It codes for CASNKAGGHTGELFF. Together with reference TRBV28 and TRBJ2-2, the CDR3 gives the full variable domain: DVKVTQSSRYLVKRTGEKVFLECVQDMDHENMFWYRQDPGLGLRLIYFSYDVKMKEKGDIPEGYSVSREKKERFSLILESASTNQTSMYLCASNKAGGHTGELFFGEGSRLTVL.

In DNA form, the CDR3 reads TGTGCCAGCTTCATAAGGGGGTATGGCTACACCTTC. Its translation is CASFIRGYGYTF. The chain recombines TRBV12-3 or TRBV12-4 with TRBJ1-2; TRBD1 is a possible D gene (6 bases). V was shortened by 8 bases and J by 5 bases, with 12 bases between the two germline ends. This CDR3 has 12 amino acids.

This chain links TRBV29-1 with TRBJ1-5; perhaps TRBD1 as D (5 bases). V lost 7 bases to trimming and J lost 3 bases, with 19 bases between them. This CDR3 spans 15 amino acids. Germline CDR1 and CDR2: SQVTM and ANQGSEA. The CDR3 sequence: CSARLGVGDNQPQHF. The CDR3 coding sequence is TGCAGCGCCCGATTGGGGGTAGGCGACAATCAGCCCCAGCATTTT.

The chain links TRBV28 to TRBJ2-7; 10 bases line up with TRBD2. Germline CDR1 is MDHEN and CDR2 is SYDVKM. J was trimmed by 0 bases and V by 6 bases; bases with no gene match: 2. The CDR3 runs 14 residues. This CDR3 is CASRTSGTSYEQYF. As DNA, the CDR3 is TGTGCCAGCAGAACTAGCGGGACCTCCTACGAGCAGTACTTC. The full variable domain, completed using reference TRBV28 and TRBJ2-7, is DVKVTQSSRYLVKRTGEKVFLECVQDMDHENMFWYRQDPGLGLRLIYFSYDVKMKEKGDIPEGYSVSREKKERFSLILESASTNQTSMYLCASRTSGTSYEQYFGPGTRLTVT.

This clone has only one observation. The chain carries TRBV7-2 and TRBJ1-5; D is possibly TRBD1 (6 bases). The length of the CDR3 is 17 residues. Germline CDR1 SGHTA, CDR2 FQGNSA. V lost 4 bases to trimming and J lost 0 bases, with 16 bases between them. The CDR3 sequence: CASSYSDSYYSNQPQHF. In nucleotides, the CDR3 is TGTGCCAGCAGCTACTCGGACAGCTATTATAGCAATCAGCCCCAGCATTTT.

About this clone itself: Other DNA sequences within the sample encode an identical CDR3. The rearrangement joins TRBV9 to TRBJ2-7; D uncertain. The CDR3 loop spans 16 amino acids. V was pared by 0 bases and J by 0 bases, with 13 bases between. Germline CDR1 and CDR2: SGDLS and YYNGEE. In nucleotides, the CDR3 is TGTGCCAGCAGCGTAGGGTCCGGCAGCAGCTCCTACGAGCAGTACTTC. It encodes CASSVGSGSSSYEQYF.

The chain couples TRBV12-3 or TRBV12-4 to TRBJ1-1, with D uncertain. The ends were cut back, 3 bases at V and 1 base at J, with 6 bases in the middle. This CDR3 has 13 residues. The CDR3 protein is CASSFPGNTEAFF. The CDR3 DNA reads TGTGCCAGCAGTTTTCCAGGGAACACTGAAGCTTTCTTT.

The rearrangement joins TRBV18 to TRBJ1-1, with D possibly being TRBD1 (6 bases). There are 12 residues in the CDR3. V was cut by 6 bases and J by 7 bases, with 12 bases left in between. Germline CDR1 is KGHSH and CDR2 is LQKENI. The CDR3 DNA is TGTGCCAGCTCCAAAAAGGGGGGTGAAGCTTTCTTT. Protein sequence: CASSKKGGEAFF.

This clone was observed a handful of times. The V and J genes are TRBV24-1 and TRBJ2-7, with 12 bases identical to TRBD1. The CDR3 runs 15 residues. In germline, CDR1 is KGHDR, CDR2 SFDVKD. The ends lost 5 bases at V and 3 bases at J; junction bases unmatched: 4. CDR3 sequence: CATSGGQGADYEQYF. CDR3 coding DNA: TGTGCCACCAGTGGGGGACAGGGGGCAGACTACGAGCAGTACTTC.

This clone was seen a few times. The chain carries TRBV29-1 and TRBJ2-7; 14 bases line up with TRBD2. CDR1 is SQVTM and CDR2 is ANQGSEA in the germline V gene. The ends lost 7 bases at V and 2 bases at J; junction bases unmatched: 13. The length of the CDR3 is 17 residues. The CDR3 loop is CSASGGLAGERPYEQYF. The CDR3 region has the DNA TGCAGCGCCTCCGGGGGACTAGCGGGAGAAAGACCCTACGAGCAGTACTTC.

The V gene is TRBV15, the J gene TRBJ1-5, with 7 bases identical to TRBD1. Germline lookup yields CDR1 LNHNV and CDR2 YYDKDF (reference sequence). The CDR3 runs to 17 residues. The V segment lost 1 base and the J segment 4 bases; nucleotides outside the gene matches: 10. As DNA, the CDR3 is TGTGCCACCAGCAGAGCACCACAGGTGGGACAGAATCAGCCCCAGCATTTT. Its translation: CATSRAPQVGQNQPQHF.

The rearrangement links TRBV7-2 to TRBJ2-1; D is possibly TRBD2 (5 bases). The CDR3 spans 14 residues. Trimming removed 0 bases from V and 7 bases from J, with 10 bases in between. Looked up from germline, CDR1 is SGHTA and CDR2 is FQGNSA. CDR3 loop: CASSLAGVRNEQFF. DNA of the CDR3: TGTGCCAGCAGCTTAGCCGGGGTTCGGAATGAGCAGTTCTTC.

The rearrangement uses TRBV19 and TRBJ1-2; tentatively, D is TRBD1 (5 bases). The length of the CDR3 is 16 residues. Germline lookup yields CDR1 LNHDA and CDR2 SQIVND (reference sequence). Trimming left V 3 bases short and J 2 bases short, with 16 bases between. In DNA, the CDR3 is TGTGCCAGTAGTATCAGGGTTGGGGGGTACAACTATGGCTACACCTTC. This gives the protein CASSIRVGGYNYGYTF.

This clone was recorded once. A read error may produce the germline difference seen at one junction end. The chain links TRBV7-7 to TRBJ2-5; D unresolved. The CDR3 length is 13 residues. Germline values: CDR1 SSHAT, CDR2 FNYEAQ (reference sequence). The CDR3 reads CASSLALAETQYF. DNA of the CDR3: TGTGCTAGCAGCTTAGCTCTGGCAGAGACCCAGTACTTC.

This clone was seen a single time. CDR3 DNA sequence: TGTGCCTGGAGTTTGACCGGGGGCAATCAGCCCCAGCATTTT. Residues: CAWSLTGGNQPQHF. The rearrangement uses TRBV30 and TRBJ1-5; D not certain. V was trimmed by 2 bases and J by 2 bases, leaving 10 bases between them. The germline V gene has CDR1 GTSNPN and CDR2 SVGIG (reference sequence). This CDR3 spans 14 amino acids.

The chain uses TRBV19 and TRBJ2-7, with 10 bases that match TRBD1. V gave up 0 bases and J gave up 3 bases; unmatched junction bases: 8. Germline CDR1 and CDR2: LNHDA and SQIVND (reference sequence). The CDR3 consists of 17 residues. The CDR3 nucleotides read TGTGCCAGTAGTATAGAGAGTTCGGGACAGGGGTTCTACGAGCAGTACTTC. Amino acid sequence: CASSIESSGQGFYEQYF.

This rearrangement joins TRBV19 to TRBJ2-1; D not certain. Germline V gene lookup returns CDR1 LNHDA and CDR2 SQIVND (reference sequence). The CDR3 length is 14 residues. V gave up 3 bases and J gave up 3 bases, with 9 bases separating them. The CDR3 nucleotides are TGTGCCAGTAGTATCCAGAGCCTCTACAATGAGCAGTTCTTC. Translation gives CASSIQSLYNEQFF. Filled out from reference TRBV19 and TRBJ2-1, the complete variable domain reads DGGITQSPKYLFRKEGQNVTLSCEQNLNHDAMYWYRQDPGQGLRLIYYSQIVNDFQKGDIAEGYSVSREKKESFPLTVTSAQKNPTAFYLCASSIQSLYNEQFFGPGTRLTVL.

This clone was counted between two and nine times. This sequence joins TRBV5-4 and TRBJ2-1; the D call may be TRBD1 or TRBD2 (5 bases each). Germline loops: CDR1 SGHNT, CDR2 YYREEE (reference sequence). V dropped 4 bases and J dropped 3 bases, with 17 bases sitting between them. This CDR3 is 16 amino acids long. The CDR3 coding sequence is TGTGCCAGCAGCCGGGACCCGCCCTCGATCTACAATGAGCAGTTCTTC. Translating gives CASSRDPPSIYNEQFF.

Of note for this clone: One junction end does not reproduce the germline sequence, and a read error may be involved. This chain joins TRBV2 and TRBJ2-1; 10 positions agree with TRBD2. The germline V gene has CDR1 SNHLY and CDR2 FYNNEI. This CDR3 spans 12 amino acids. CDR3 sequence: CASSPRTSGGVF. The CDR3 coding sequence is TGTGCCAGCAGTCCACGGACTAGCGGTGGAGTCTTC.

The chain has TRBV19 and TRBJ1-5; D may be TRBD1 (6 bases). CDR3 length: 16 amino acids. Germline V gene lookup returns CDR1 LNHDA and CDR2 SQIVND (reference sequence). V dropped 3 bases and J dropped 2 bases, with 14 bases sitting between them. For the CDR3, the DNA is TGTGCCAGTAGTATTATGGCAGGGGCTGGCAATCAGCCCCAGCATTTT. Residues: CASSIMAGAGNQPQHF.

This chain joins TRBV7-2 and TRBJ2-5; 7 positions match TRBD2. Germline loops: CDR1 SGHTA, CDR2 FQGNSA. The junction had 3 bases not matched to a gene; V was cut back by 1 base and J by 1 base. This CDR3 is 15 amino acids long. In DNA form, the CDR3 reads TGTGCCAGCAGCTTAGAAGCTAGCGGCCAAGAGACCCAGTACTTC. Its protein is CASSLEASGQETQYF.

This CDR3 is CAITGTGLNEQYF. In DNA, the CDR3 is TGTGCCATCACCGGGACAGGGTTGAACGAGCAGTACTTC. V is TRBV6-5 and J is TRBJ2-7; 9 bases line up with TRBD1. The germline gives CDR1 MNHEY, CDR2 SVGAGI. CDR3 length: 13 amino acids. V lost 10 bases and J lost 5; bases outside the gene matches: 9.

The V gene is TRBV7-2, the J gene TRBJ2-3, with D tentatively TRBD1 or TRBD2 (5 bases each). The CDR3 has 15 residues. Trimming took 5 bases from V and 0 from J, leaving 12 bases between them. Per germline, CDR1 SGHTA and CDR2 FQGNSA. CDR3 coding DNA: TGTGCCAGCAGCCAGGGAGCGGTTAGCACAGATACGCAGTATTTT. Translating it yields CASSQGAVSTDTQYF.

The V call is TRBV30, the J call TRBJ1-6; tentatively, D is TRBD1 (5 bases). Germline loops: CDR1 GTSNPN, CDR2 SVGIG (reference sequence). Trimming shortened V by 3 bases and J by 7 bases, and 10 bases separated the two germline ends. This CDR3 spans 13 amino acids. CDR3 DNA: TGTGCCTGGAGGGACAACCCAAATTCACCCCTCCACTTT. This encodes CAWRDNPNSPLHF. Looking up the rest from reference TRBV30 and TRBJ1-6 gives the full variable domain: SQTIHQWPATLVQPVGSPLSLECTVEGTSNPNLYWYRQAAGRGLQLLFYSVGIGQISSEVPQNLSASRPQDRQFILSSKKLLLSDSGFYLCAWRDNPNSPLHFGNGTRLTVT.

In this sample, this clone turned up once. The rearrangement uses TRBV7-8 and TRBJ1-3; 7 bases are shared with TRBD1. This CDR3 region has 18 residues. The V and J ends lost 1 base and 3 bases, in that order; junction bases with no gene match: 12. CDR1 and CDR2 from the germline V gene are SGHVS and FQNEAQ. The CDR3 here is CASSLGPPLRDSGNTIYF. The CDR3 nucleotides read TGTGCCAGCAGCTTAGGGCCCCCTCTCCGGGACAGTGGAAACACCATATATTTT.

This sequence joins TRBV6-2 or TRBV6-3 and TRBJ2-3, with 7 bases lining up with TRBD1. CDR1 and CDR2 (germline): MNHEY, SVGEGT. This CDR3 spans 14 amino acids. V shed 3 bases and J 7 bases; nucleotides not matched to a gene: 7. The CDR3 loop is CASSYFTGAHTQYF. The CDR3 DNA reads as TGTGCCAGCAGTTATTTTACAGGGGCCCATACGCAGTATTTT.